These T cell receptor beta chains were read from a single sample in a study of monozygotic twins with inflammatory bowel disease. For each CDR3 protein, TCRdb gives one entry from its re-call of the 5' RACE reads, without DNA. The sample table includes fewer than 350,000 distinct CDR3 sequences. The sequencing sample was made of blood. These receptors all come from a human donor with ulcerative colitis or Crohn's disease, or a healthy co-twin of an affected twin (not recorded which). Both conserved end residues are part of each CDR3.

>TRBJ1-1|TRBV7-9
CASSLATREAFF
>TRBJ2-1|TRBV27
CARVGYNEQFF
>TRBJ1-1|TRBV20-1
CSARGRFTEAFF
>TRBJ2-1|TRBV20-1
CSAPDRVGNEQFF
>TRBJ1-2|TRBV5-1
CASSKAWTGNYGYTF
>TRBJ2-7|TRBV5-6
CASSFSEAEQYF
>TRBJ1-2|TRBV4-3
CASSQGTGGVNGYTF
>TRBJ2-6|TRBV19
CASSIYGTGGRSGANVLTF
>TRBJ2-4|TRBV12-3/TRBV12-4
CASSDRTGTKNIQYF
>TRBJ2-7|TRBV15
CATSRARTSSLEQYF
>TRBJ1-2|TRBV27
CASRNSQGMDGYTF
>TRBJ1-4|TRBV12-3/TRBV12-4
CASRPTALNEKLFF
>TRBJ1-1|TRBV6-5
CASSYSRDGITEAFF
>TRBJ2-1|TRBV28
CASCLPNRRVGFYNEQFF
>TRBJ2-7|TRBV12-3/TRBV12-4
CASSPSRASYEQYF
>TRBJ2-5|TRBV20-1
CSATQMASLVTQYF